This TCR beta chain was documented in a study of CD8+CD57+ T cells in acquired aplastic anemia. Study-wide results and limits: Some 28 CD8+ CDR3 sequences occurred in both the patients and the controls.

Investigators profiled TCR beta VDJ and CDR3 from genomic DNA template. TCRdb recomputed calls from the reads with MiXCR, one row per CDR3 protein. The table has approximately 220,000 distinct CDR3 sequences, 40% to 50% seen once. This clonotype was observed at least ten times. The antigen remains undetermined. Patients chosen for sequencing had CD8+CD57+ cells that had expanded, as shown by flow cytometry. V lost 8 bases to trimming and J lost 0 bases, with 9 bases between them. The germline gives CDR1 MNHNS, CDR2 SASEGT. The CDR3 length is 13 residues. The chain carries TRBV6-1 and TRBJ2-3; D ambiguous. Sequencing input: sorted CD4+, CD8+, or CD8+CD57+ T cells (not recorded which) from PBMCs. The sequence was obtained from a human donor with aplastic anemia. For the CDR3, the DNA is TGTGCCAGCGTACGTTCTAGCACAGATACGCAGTATTTT. Its translation: CASVRSSTDTQYF.